The present T cell receptor (beta chain) was sequenced within a study of regulatory T cells in long-lasting Graves disease (dated by TCRdb to the early 2020s). In the study overall: In the newly diagnosed Graves' disease group, patients had been taking antithyroid drugs for less than 3 months. Patients with persistent Graves' disease were compared with patients with newly diagnosed Graves' disease using TCR sequencing and RNA sequencing of peripheral blood. A total of roughly 35 samples underwent TCR sequencing: about 13 from persistent and about 20 from newly diagnosed Graves' disease patients. The study was conducted in China and was registered as a clinical trial. The study at large found these results: The study examined only peripheral blood because the primary lesion, thyroid tissue, could not be accessed. Persistent patients shared more public clonotypes among themselves (around 2,500) than newly diagnosed patients did (about 900). TRBV28, TRBJ1-2 and TRBJ2-5 were preferentially used in persistent disease, while TRBV20-1 and TRBJ2-1 were favored in newly diagnosed disease. Only the TCR beta chain was sequenced and analyzed. As a limitation, the authors acknowledged that the small sample size may reduce accuracy. Compared with newly diagnosed patients, patients with persistent Graves' disease had lower TCR Shannon entropy and fewer highly expanded clones, which suggests clonal expansion.

The sample's time point, from its label and the paper: newly diagnosed GD, antithyroid drugs for less than 3 months. RNA was extracted from PBMCs in TRIzol for both TCR sequencing and RNA sequencing. Graves' disease was diagnosed according to American Thyroid Association guidelines. Recruitment of patients was carried out at an endocrinology department in Xi'an, China. Each patient gave 8.5 to 9.5 milliliters of peripheral blood, collected in an EDTA anticoagulant tube. Ficoll Paque Plus density gradient separation was used to isolate PBMCs, and no further T cell sorting was performed. An Agilent 2100 Bioanalyzer and agarose gel were used to check RNA quality, while a NanoDrop 2000 measured RNA concentration. To note about this clonotype: Its antigen target is currently unknown. No base qualities exist here, and no much larger clone lies one base off it.

Reading the germline V gene gives CDR1 LGHNT and CDR2 FRNRAP. The CDR3 contains 14 residues, cysteine and phenylalanine counted. Only the CDR3 portion is preserved as DNA: 42 bases, with reading frame beginning at the first base. V is trimmed back by 1 base and J by 4 bases, and the junction contains 1 base that no gene match accounts for. To prepare the library, multiplex PCR was applied. The sequencer listed for this sample is Illumina HiSeq 4000. TCR beta libraries were built with iRepertoire HTBI primers and Arm-PCR amplification of CDR3 regions. Before sequencing, the PCR products underwent gel purification. In the source study's methods: Gene usage analysis of CDR3 amino acid clonotypes relied on the roughly 60 TRBV and more than twelve TRBJ segments identified across samples. COPE and FqMerger were used to merge filtered high-quality paired reads into contigs. BLAST was used to align contigs to IMGT TRBV, TRBD and TRBJ reference genes, and CDR3 was defined according to IMGT. Highly expanded clones were defined as clonotypes with a frequency above 0.1%. Repertoire diversity was measured by Shannon entropy, and V-J evenness by the Gini coefficient. Clonotypes shared by more than one individual were considered public. TCRdb handled the public reads itself, with Q25 trimming in fastp and clone calling in MiXCR, and kept productive beta chains. A single entry per CDR3 protein holds the most common genes and DNA from its merged rows. The V and J calls were determined by TCRdb, not by the authors. The sample yields 450,000 to 500,000 distinct CDR3 sequences; around 15% were counted once. The top ten constitute over 9% of the sample.

The data also belong to a second study, concerning T cells in Graves' hyperthyroidism and ophthalmopathy. Looking at the second paper: Graves' hyperthyroidism was defined as stable when no progression to ophthalmopathy occurred over 18 months of follow-up. Hyperthyroidism patients were newly diagnosed, had a disease duration of under 2 months, and were aged 18 to 65 years. The study excluded patients with uncontrolled infections, other autoimmune diseases, pregnancy or lactation. Clinical symptoms, serum thyroxine and TRAb, thyroid ultrasound, and orbital computed tomography formed the basis for the diagnoses. The TCR CDR3 was subjected to a first round of RT-PCR using the HTBI primer set and the Qiagen OneStep RT-PCR kit. Most expanded thyroid clonotypes (frequency above 0.001) were also detected in blood, a finding suggesting that blood repertoires may reflect thyroid immune responses. In cross-validation, a model built on a 13 V-J signature told ophthalmopathy apart from stable hyperthyroidism with about 90% sensitivity and approximately 81% specificity, and in testing the same model reached 80%/75%. In validation, the model predicted progression to ophthalmopathy a median of roughly 6.2 months before onset, with around 70% sensitivity and roughly 77% specificity. TCR V-J signatures able to tell the groups apart were searched for in a discovery cohort of more than 90 patients, of whom roughly 42 had Graves' ophthalmopathy and around 57 had stable Graves' hyperthyroidism. An independent validation cohort of under 20 hyperthyroidism patients and 17 patients who later progressed to ophthalmopathy tested prospective prediction of ophthalmopathy. The 85 to 100 discovery patients were divided at random into training and test sets in a 7:3 ratio. In over five Graves' hyperthyroidism patients, the study also compared T-cell repertoires from thyroid tissue with T-cell repertoires from blood. After blood sampling, hyperthyroidism patients were treated with methimazole at a starting dose of 30 mg daily, and ophthalmopathy patients were treated with high-dose intravenous methylprednisolone. Libraries were constructed in a second round of multiplex PCR, after which size selection and purification were performed. Libraries were sequenced paired-end with 100 bp reads on an Illumina HiSeq2000. Raw data were processed with SOAPnuke, discarding reads with adapters, uncalled bases, mean Phred below 15, or no exact constant-primer or identifier match. High-quality paired reads were merged using COPE v1.2.5, and each unique nucleotide sequence was defined as a clonotype. MiTCR v1.1 was used to align the clonotypes against IMGT TRBV, TRBD and TRBJ reference segments. The analysis was restricted to V-J combinations with a frequency above 0.0001, which together covered around 99% of the repertoires. A TCS score was defined as the ratio between F50 (clonal expansion) and ExV (chaos), using BLOSUM62-based TCRdist between CDR3 peptides within each V-J. Welch's t-statistics and random forest reduced approximately 520 V-J features to 13, which were used in a naive Bayes classifier (R e1071). Sample size was not statistically predetermined, and blinding of investigators to group allocation was not performed. The paper describes TCR Vbeta CDR3 sequencing of 130 to 150 peripheral blood samples, made up of 43 ophthalmopathy patients, more than 70 hyperthyroidism patients and some 17 progressor patients.

The material sequenced was peripheral blood mononuclear cells (PBMCs), taken at new diagnosis, from a patient treated with antithyroid drugs. In this chain, TRBV12-5 is recombined with TRBJ2-1; 7 central nucleotides agree with TRBD1. The receptor was isolated from a man in his forties with Graves disease. Donor details come from another sample of the same person, matched by shared clones. In nucleotide form, the sequence is TGTGCTAGTGGTTTGGGCAGGGGGTACAATGAGCAGTTCTTC. Its protein is CASGLGRGYNEQFF.